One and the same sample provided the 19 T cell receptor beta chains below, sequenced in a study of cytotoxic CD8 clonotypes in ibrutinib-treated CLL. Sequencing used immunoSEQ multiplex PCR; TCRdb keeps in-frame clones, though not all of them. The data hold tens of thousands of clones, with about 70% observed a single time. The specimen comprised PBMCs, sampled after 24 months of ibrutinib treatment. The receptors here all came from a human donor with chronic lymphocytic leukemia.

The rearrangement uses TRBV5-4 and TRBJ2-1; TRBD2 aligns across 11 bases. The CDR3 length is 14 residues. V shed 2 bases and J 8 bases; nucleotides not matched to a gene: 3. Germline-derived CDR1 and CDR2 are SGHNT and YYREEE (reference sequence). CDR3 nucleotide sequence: TGTGCCAGCAGCTTTAGCGGGGGGGCCGATGAGCAGTTCTTC. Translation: CASSFSGGADEQFF.

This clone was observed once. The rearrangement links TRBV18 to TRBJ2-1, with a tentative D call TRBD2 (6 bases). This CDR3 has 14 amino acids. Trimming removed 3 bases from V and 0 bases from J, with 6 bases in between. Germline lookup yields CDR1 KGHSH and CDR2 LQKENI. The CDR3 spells CASSPGGSYNEQFF. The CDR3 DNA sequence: TGTGCCAGCTCACCCGGGGGCTCCTACAATGAGCAGTTCTTC.

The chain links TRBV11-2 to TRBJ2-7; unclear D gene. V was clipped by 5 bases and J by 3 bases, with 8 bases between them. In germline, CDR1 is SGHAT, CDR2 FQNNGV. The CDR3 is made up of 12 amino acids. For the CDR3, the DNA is TGTGCCAGCAGCCCGAACCGCTACGAGCAGTACTTC. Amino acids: CASSPNRYEQYF.

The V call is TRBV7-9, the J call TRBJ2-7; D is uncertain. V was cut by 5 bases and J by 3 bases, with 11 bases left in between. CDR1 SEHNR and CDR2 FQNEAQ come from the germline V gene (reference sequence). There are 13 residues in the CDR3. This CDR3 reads CASSPGTFYEQYF. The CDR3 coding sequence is TGTGCCAGCAGCCCAGGAACCTTCTACGAGCAGTACTTC. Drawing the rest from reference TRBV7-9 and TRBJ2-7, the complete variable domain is DTGVSQNPRHKITKRGQNVTFRCDPISEHNRLYWYRQTLGQGPEFLTYFQNEAQLEKSRLLSDRFSAERPKGSFSTLEIQRTEQGDSAMYLCASSPGTFYEQYFGPGTRLTVT.

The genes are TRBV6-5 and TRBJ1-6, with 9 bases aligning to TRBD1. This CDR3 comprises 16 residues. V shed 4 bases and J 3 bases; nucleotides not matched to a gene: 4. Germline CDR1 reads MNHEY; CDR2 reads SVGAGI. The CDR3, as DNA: TGTGCCAGCAGTTTACAGGGGGCCATCTATAATTCACCCCTCCACTTT. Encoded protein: CASSLQGAIYNSPLHF.

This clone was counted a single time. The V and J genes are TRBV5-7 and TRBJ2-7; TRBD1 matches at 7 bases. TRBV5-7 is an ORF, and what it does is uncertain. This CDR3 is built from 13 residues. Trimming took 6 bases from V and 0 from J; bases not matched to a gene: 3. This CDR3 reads CASKGDSSYEQYF. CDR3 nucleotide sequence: TGTGCCAGCAAGGGGGACAGCTCCTACGAGCAGTACTTC.

This CDR3 reads CASSETGGAFNEQFF. The CDR3, as DNA: TGTGCCAGCAGTGAGACAGGGGGCGCGTTCAATGAGCAGTTCTTC. V usage is TRBV25-1 and J usage is TRBJ2-1; TRBD1 aligns across 10 bases. The CDR3 sequence is 15 residues long. Losses at the gene ends were 3 bases for V and 6 bases for J; bases not matched to a gene: 5. Germline CDR1 and CDR2: MGHDK and SYGVNS. Looking up the rest from reference TRBV25-1 and TRBJ2-1 gives the full variable domain: EADIYQTPRYLVIGTGKKITLECSQTMGHDKMYWYQQDPGMELHLIHYSYGVNSTEKGDLSSESTVSRIRTEHFPLTLESARPSHTSQYLCASSETGGAFNEQFFGPGTRLTVL.

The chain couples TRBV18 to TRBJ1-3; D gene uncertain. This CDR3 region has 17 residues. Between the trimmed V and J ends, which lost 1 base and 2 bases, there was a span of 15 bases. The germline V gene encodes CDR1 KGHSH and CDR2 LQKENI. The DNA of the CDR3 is TGTGCCAGCTCACCACACTCCCCGGGCCAGGCTGGAAACACCATATATTTT. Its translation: CASSPHSPGQAGNTIYF.

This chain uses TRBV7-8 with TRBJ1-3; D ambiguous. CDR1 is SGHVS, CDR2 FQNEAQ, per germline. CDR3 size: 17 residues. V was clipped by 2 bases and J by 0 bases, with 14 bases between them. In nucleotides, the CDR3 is TGTGCCAGCAGCTTATACACCCGGGCCGACTCTGGAAACACCATATATTTT. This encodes CASSLYTRADSGNTIYF.

The CDR3 DNA reads as TGTGCCAGCAGCTTGGACAGGTACGGCGAGCAGTACTTC. Translated, it gives CASSLDRYGEQYF. The V call is TRBV7-9, the J call TRBJ2-7, with 7 bases lining up with TRBD1. The trim removed 3 bases at V and 6 bases at J, leaving 5 bases unmatched. The CDR3 has 13 residues. Germline values: CDR1 SEHNR, CDR2 FQNEAQ (reference sequence).

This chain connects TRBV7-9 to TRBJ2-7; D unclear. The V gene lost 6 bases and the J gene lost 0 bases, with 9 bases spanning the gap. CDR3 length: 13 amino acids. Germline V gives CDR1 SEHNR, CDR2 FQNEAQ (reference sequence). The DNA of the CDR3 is TGTGCCAGCAGTGCGGACCTCTCCTACGAGCAGTACTTC. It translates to CASSADLSYEQYF.

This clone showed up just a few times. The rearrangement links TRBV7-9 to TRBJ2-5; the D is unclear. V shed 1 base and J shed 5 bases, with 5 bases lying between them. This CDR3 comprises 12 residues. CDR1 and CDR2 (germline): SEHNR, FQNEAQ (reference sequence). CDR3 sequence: CASSLVAETQYF. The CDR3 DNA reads TGTGCCAGCAGCTTAGTTGCGGAGACCCAGTACTTC.

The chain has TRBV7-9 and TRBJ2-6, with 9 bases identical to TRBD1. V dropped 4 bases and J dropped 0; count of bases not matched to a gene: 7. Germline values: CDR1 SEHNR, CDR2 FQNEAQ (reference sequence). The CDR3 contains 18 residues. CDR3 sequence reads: CASSYNRGQGSGANVLTF. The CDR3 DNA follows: TGTGCCAGCAGCTATAACAGGGGGCAGGGCTCTGGGGCCAACGTCCTGACTTTC.

CDR3 sequence: CSVWDRGSGETQYF. CDR3 DNA sequence: TGCAGCGTATGGGACAGGGGGTCTGGCGAGACCCAGTACTTC. V and J are TRBV29-1 and TRBJ2-5, with 11 bases lining up with TRBD1. With V trimmed by 6 bases and J by 5 bases, 8 bases remained unmatched. The germline CDR1 and CDR2 sequences are SQVTM and ANQGSEA. This CDR3 has 14 amino acids.

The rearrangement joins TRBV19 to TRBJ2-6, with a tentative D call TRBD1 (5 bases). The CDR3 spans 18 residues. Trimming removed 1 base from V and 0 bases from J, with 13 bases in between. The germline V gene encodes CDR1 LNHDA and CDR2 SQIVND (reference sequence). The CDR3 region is CASSIAGTGISGANVLTF. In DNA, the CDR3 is TGTGCCAGTAGTATAGCTGGTACAGGCATCTCTGGGGCCAACGTCCTGACTTTC.

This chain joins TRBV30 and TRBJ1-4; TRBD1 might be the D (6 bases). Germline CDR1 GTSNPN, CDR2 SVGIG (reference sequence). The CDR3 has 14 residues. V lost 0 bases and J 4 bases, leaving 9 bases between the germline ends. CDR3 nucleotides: TGTGCCTGGAGTGTAGGGGGGGGTAATGAAAAACTGTTTTTT. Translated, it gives CAWSVGGGNEKLFF.

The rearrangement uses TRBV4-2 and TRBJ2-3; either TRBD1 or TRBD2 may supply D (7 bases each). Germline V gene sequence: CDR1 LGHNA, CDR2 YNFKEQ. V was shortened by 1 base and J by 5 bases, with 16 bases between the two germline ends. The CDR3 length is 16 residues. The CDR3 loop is CASSQGGRGQGDTQYF. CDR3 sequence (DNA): TGTGCCAGCAGCCAAGGGGGGAGGGGGCAAGGAGATACGCAGTATTTT.

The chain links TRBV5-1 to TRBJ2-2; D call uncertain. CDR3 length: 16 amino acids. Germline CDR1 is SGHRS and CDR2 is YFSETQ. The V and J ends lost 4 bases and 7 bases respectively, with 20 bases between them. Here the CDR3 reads CASSIRTRFVNGELFF. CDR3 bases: TGCGCCAGCAGCATACGTACTCGTTTTGTGAACGGGGAGCTGTTTTTT. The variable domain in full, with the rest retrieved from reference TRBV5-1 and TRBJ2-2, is KAGVTQTPRYLIKTRGQQVTLSCSPISGHRSVSWYQQTPGQGLQFLFEYFSETQRNKGNFPGRFSGRQFSNSRSEMNVSTLELGDSALYLCASSIRTRFVNGELFFGEGSRLTVL.

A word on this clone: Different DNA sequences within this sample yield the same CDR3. CDR3 sequence: CASSQGTEAFF. CDR3 sequence (DNA): TGTGCCAGCAGCCAGGGCACTGAAGCTTTCTTT. This chain links TRBV9 with TRBJ1-1; weak D call: TRBD1 (5 bases). V lost 4 bases to trimming and J lost 4 bases, with 5 bases between them. Germline V gene lookup returns CDR1 SGDLS and CDR2 YYNGEE. The CDR3 is made up of 11 amino acids.